The 20 T cell receptor beta chains presented below share a single source sample, sequenced in a study of regulatory T cells in long-lasting Graves disease (dated by TCRdb to the early 2020s). The sample's time point label is to be understood as: newly diagnosed GD, antithyroid drugs for less than 3 months. RNA was extracted from PBMCs in TRIzol for both TCR sequencing and RNA sequencing. Library creation used multiplex PCR. The reads were generated on an Illumina HiSeq 4000. TCR beta libraries were built with iRepertoire HTBI primers and Arm-PCR amplification of CDR3 regions. The public reads were reprocessed in TCRdb via fastp at Q25 and MiXCR, keeping in-frame beta chains. Duplicate CDR3 protein sequences are folded into a single record with the most common DNA and genes. Counted in this sample were 580,000 or so distinct CDR3 sequences; approximately 16% of them appeared once. The top ten clones comprise around 11% of the sample.

This sample was shared with a second study, whose subject was T cells in Graves' hyperthyroidism and ophthalmopathy.

Sequencing was performed on peripheral blood mononuclear cells (PBMCs), taken at new diagnosis, from a patient treated with antithyroid drugs. Every receptor here comes from a man aged 18 to 29 with Graves disease. Donor details come from another sample of the same person, matched by shared clones.

The chain is built from TRBV2 and TRBJ2-5; 10 bases align to TRBD2. The ends lost 4 bases at V and 11 bases at J; junction bases unmatched: 13. From germline, CDR1 is SNHLY and CDR2 FYNNEI. The CDR3 consists of 15 residues. For the CDR3, the DNA is TGTGCCAGCAGTGGGACTAGCGGAGTCTACAATGAGCAGTACTTC. It is translated as CASSGTSGVYNEQYF. Based on the CDR3 plus reference TRBV2 and TRBJ2-5, the full variable domain is EPEVTQTPSHQVTQMGQEVILRCVPISNHLYFYWYRQILGQKVEFLVSFYNNEISEKSEIFDDQFSVERPDGSNFTLKIRSTKLEDSAMYFCASSGTSGVYNEQYFGPGTRLLVL.

This clonotype has more than one count but fewer than ten. The V gene is TRBV7-3, the J gene TRBJ1-1, with 8 bases fitting TRBD1. Per the germline V gene, CDR1 is SGHTA and CDR2 is FQGTGA. Trimming cost V 5 bases and J 4 bases; bases outside gene matches: 6. The CDR3 runs 14 residues. For the CDR3, the DNA is TGTGCCAGCAGCGATACAGGGGGGAGCACTGAAGCTTTCTTT. It is translated as CASSDTGGSTEAFF. Full variable domain (remainder filled in from reference TRBV7-3 and TRBJ1-1): GAGVSQTPSNKVTEKGKYVELRCDPISGHTALYWYRQSLGQGPEFLIYFQGTGAADDSGLPNDRFFAVRPEGSVSTLKIQRTERGDSAVYLCASSDTGGSTEAFFGQGTRLTVV.

This clonotype was found many times. This sequence joins TRBV29-1 and TRBJ2-7; D perhaps matches TRBD1 (6 bases). Per germline, CDR1 SQVTM and CDR2 ANQGSEA. CDR3 length: 17 residues. Trimming took 4 bases from V and 0 from J, leaving 22 bases between them. The CDR3 region has the DNA TGCAGCGTTGGGGCAGGGGACCCCTCCCAAGTCTCCTACGAGCAGTACTTC. Protein: CSVGAGDPSQVSYEQYF.

This clonotype was detected a few times. J is TRBJ1-5 and V is TRBV6-2 or TRBV6-3; TRBD1 is a possible D gene (6 bases). The CDR3 is made up of 15 amino acids. Germline loops: CDR1 MNHEY, CDR2 SVGEGT. V gave up 8 bases and J gave up 2 bases, with 16 bases separating them. Written as DNA, the CDR3 is TGTGCCAGCGGACCCACAGGGATCGGCAATCAGCCCCAGCATTTT. Protein sequence: CASGPTGIGNQPQHF.

This clonotype was detected ten times or more. The chain combines TRBV3-1 with TRBJ1-2; D is possibly TRBD1 (5 bases). From germline, CDR1 is LGHDT and CDR2 YNNKEL (reference sequence). V gave up 4 bases and J gave up 4 bases, with 13 bases separating them. This CDR3 comprises 14 residues. Here the CDR3 DNA reads TGTGCCAGCAGCCCGGACCATGGGGCCTATGGCTACACCTTC. This codes for CASSPDHGAYGYTF.

This clonotype occurred a few times. The V and J genes are TRBV20-1 and TRBJ1-5; perhaps TRBD1 as D (6 bases). Germline CDR1 DFQATT, CDR2 SNEGSKA (reference sequence). Trimming left V 3 bases short and J 5 bases short, with 14 bases between. This CDR3 has 14 amino acids. Written as DNA, the CDR3 is TGCAGTGCTAGCACAGGGTATTTCGATCAGCCCCAGCATTTT. This gives the protein CSASTGYFDQPQHF.

In regard to this clonotype: The junction differs from germline at one of its ends, possibly a read error. The CDR3 region is CTSSIGGEETQYF. CDR3 DNA: TGTACCAGTAGTATTGGAGGGGAAGAGACCCAGTACTTC. The chain couples TRBV19 to TRBJ2-5, with a weak D call TRBD2 (6 bases). Germline assignment: CDR1 LNHDA and CDR2 SQIVND (reference sequence). This CDR3 comprises 13 residues.

The sample holds many counts of this clonotype. This chain links TRBV11-2 with TRBJ2-3; either TRBD1 or TRBD2 may fit D (5 bases each). The CDR3 is 15 amino acids. Trimming stripped 1 base from V and 1 base from J, with 9 bases between. Germline CDR1 reads SGHAT; CDR2 reads FQNNGV. CDR3 sequence (DNA): TGTGCCAGCAGCTTAGGAACGGGGCGCACAGATACGCAGTATTTT. Its protein product is CASSLGTGRTDTQYF.

This clonotype was detected a few times. The CDR3 coding sequence is TGTGCCAGCAGCGTAGTGGCAGCGGGTGGTGAGCAGTTCTTC. It yields the protein CASSVVAAGGEQFF. The rearrangement joins TRBV9 to TRBJ2-1, with D possibly TRBD2 on 6 matching bases. The CDR3 has 14 residues. CDR1 and CDR2 from the germline V gene are SGDLS and YYNGEE. V lost 0 bases and J 9 bases, leaving 13 bases between the germline ends.

This clonotype was seen ten or more times. V and J are TRBV28 and TRBJ2-3; D remains unclear. The V gene's germline CDR1 is MDHEN and CDR2 SYDVKM. The CDR3 spans 11 residues. Trimming left V 6 bases short and J 11 bases short, with 12 bases between. Written as DNA, the CDR3 is TGTGCCAGCAGCTTGGGCCCTCTGCAGTATTTT. This gives the protein CASSLGPLQYF.

The table lists this clonotype with a count of one. The chain combines TRBV10-3 with TRBJ2-2, with 8 bases aligning to TRBD2. J gave up 5 bases and V 4 bases, and 12 bases lay outside the gene matches. The CDR3 is 17 residues long. Germline V CDR1 and CDR2: ENHRY, SYGVKD. CDR3 bases: TGTGCCATCAGTGGGAAGCCGGGAGGGGGAGGAACCGGGGAGCTGTTTTTT. It codes for CAISGKPGGGGTGELFF.

The chain uses TRBV6-2 or TRBV6-3 and TRBJ2-7; 8 nucleotides match TRBD2. J gave up 2 bases and V 5 bases, and 8 bases lay outside the gene matches. This CDR3 has 15 residues. CDR1 and CDR2 (germline): MNHEY, SVGEGT. The CDR3 is CASSVTSGFPYEQYF. CDR3 nucleotides: TGTGCCAGCAGTGTTACTAGCGGATTTCCCTACGAGCAGTACTTC.

In its sample, this clonotype was seen a few times. This sequence joins TRBV6-1 and TRBJ2-7, with TRBD1 as a possible D gene (6 bases). CDR3 length equals 12 residues. Trimming shortened V by 7 bases and J by 13 bases, and 20 bases separated the two germline ends. Germline CDR1 reads MNHNS; CDR2 reads SASEGT. The CDR3 nucleotides are TGTGCCAGCACCCTCGACAGGTGGAGCTCATACTTC. It encodes CASTLDRWSSYF.

This clonotype has only a few counts. CDR3 amino acids: CSARTPGQRTAFF. In DNA, the CDR3 is TGCAGTGCTAGAACGCCAGGGCAACGAACAGCTTTCTTT. This rearrangement joins TRBV20-1 to TRBJ1-1, with D tentatively TRBD1 (5 bases). The V and J ends lost 2 bases and 10 bases respectively, with 17 bases between them. The CDR3 runs to 13 residues. Germline V lookup: CDR1 DFQATT, CDR2 SNEGSKA (reference sequence).

This clonotype was detected only a few times. This rearrangement joins TRBV20-1 to TRBJ2-2; TRBD2 matches 7 bases. Per germline, CDR1 DFQATT and CDR2 SNEGSKA (reference sequence). Germline trimming cut 0 bases from V and 4 bases from J; bases unmatched to any gene: 11. This CDR3 has 17 residues. This CDR3 is CSARDPGRGPRTGELFF. Here the CDR3 DNA reads TGCAGTGCTAGAGATCCAGGGAGGGGACCCCGCACCGGGGAGCTGTTTTTT.

The sample holds many counts of this clonotype. The genes are TRBV27 and TRBJ2-3, with 8 bases fitting TRBD2. Germline CDR1 is MNHEY and CDR2 is SMNVEV (reference sequence). J gave up 4 bases and V 8 bases, and 8 bases lay outside the gene matches. CDR3 length equals 14 residues. CDR3 sequence (DNA): TGTGCCAGCCACGGGAGGGGTCCGCCAGATACGCAGTATTTT. Protein: CASHGRGPPDTQYF.

Of note for this clonotype: A much more abundant neighbour one base away suggests this may be a read error. This sequence joins TRBV7-9 and TRBJ1-1; D unclear. This CDR3 region has 13 residues. Per germline, CDR1 SEHNR and CDR2 FQNEAQ (reference sequence). CDR3 residues: CASSQKRNTGAFF. In DNA form, the CDR3 reads TGTGCCAGCAGCCAGAAGCGGAACACTGGAGCTTTCTTT. Supplemented by reference TRBV7-9 and TRBJ1-1, the full variable domain reads DTGVSQNPRHKITKRGQNVTFRCDPISEHNRLYWYRQTLGQGPEFLTYFQNEAQLEKSRLLSDRFSAERPKGSFSTLEIQRTEQGDSAMYLCASSQKRNTGAFFGQGTRLTVV.

Concerning this clonotype: This may be a read error: a much more frequent sequence differs by one nucleotide. The chain carries TRBV29-1 and TRBJ2-3; 8 positions match TRBD1. CDR3 size: 15 residues. Per germline, CDR1 SQVTM and CDR2 ANQGSEA. The CDR3: CSVPDADRGTDTRYF. DNA for the CDR3: TGCAGCGTTCCGGACGCCGACAGGGGAACAGATACGCGGTATTTT.

J is TRBJ2-1 and V is TRBV19; the D gene is possibly TRBD2 (5 bases). The CDR3 is 15 amino acids. CDR1 is LNHDA, CDR2 SQIVND, per germline (reference sequence). The germline V and J ends were trimmed by 3 bases and 0 bases, with 9 bases remaining between them. CDR3 coding DNA: TGTGCCAGTAGTATTACGGGATCCTCCTACAATGAGCAGTTCTTC. Protein: CASSITGSSYNEQFF.

Many counts were recorded for this clonotype. This chain links TRBV27 with TRBJ2-7, with 9 positions matching TRBD1. Trimming took 3 bases from V and 2 from J; bases not matched to a gene: 5. The CDR3 length is 15 residues. CDR1 is MNHEY, CDR2 SMNVEV, per germline (reference sequence). CDR3 in DNA: TGTGCCAGCAGTTTTGTAGGGACAGGGCCCTACGAGCAGTACTTC. Residues: CASSFVGTGPYEQYF.